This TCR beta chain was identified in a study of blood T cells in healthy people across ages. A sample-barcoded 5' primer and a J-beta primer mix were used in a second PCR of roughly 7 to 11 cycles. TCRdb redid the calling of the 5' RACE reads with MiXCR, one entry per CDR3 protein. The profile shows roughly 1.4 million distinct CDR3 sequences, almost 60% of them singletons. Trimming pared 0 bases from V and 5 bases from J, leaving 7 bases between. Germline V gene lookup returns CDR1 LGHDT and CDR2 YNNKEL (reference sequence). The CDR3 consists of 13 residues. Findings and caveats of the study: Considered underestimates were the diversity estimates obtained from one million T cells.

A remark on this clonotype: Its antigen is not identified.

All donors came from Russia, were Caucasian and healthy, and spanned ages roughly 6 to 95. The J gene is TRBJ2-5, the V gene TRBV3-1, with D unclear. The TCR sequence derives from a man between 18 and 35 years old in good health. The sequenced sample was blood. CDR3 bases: TGTGCCAGCAGCCAAGAACTACGGGAGACCCAGTACTTC. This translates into CASSQELRETQYF.